Sequencing of this TCR beta chain was carried out in a study of T cells expressing NK-cell markers. Turning to the study itself: Beta-chain profiling covered CD3+CD56+NKG2C+, CD3+CD56+NKG2C- and CD3+CD56-NKG2C+ sorted subsets.

General observations from the study: Each of a handful of donors carried dominant NKG2C+ clonotypes accounting for about 1.0-8% of CD8+ T cells. HCMV specificity was not established for the expanded NKG2C+ T cell clones.

This clonotype is deemed large by its frequency. Its antigen is still unknown. This CDR3 is 14 amino acids long. Germline V gives CDR1 MNHEY, CDR2 SVGEGT. TCRdb reprocessed the 5' RACE reads and reports one entry per CDR3 protein, with no DNA. The sample has about 670 distinct CDR3 sequences, and its top ten clones hold approximately 22%. The J gene is TRBJ2-3, the V gene TRBV6-2 or TRBV6-3. The receptor was isolated from a woman between 18 and 70 years old in good health. The sample taken for sequencing was blood T cells: a sorted CD56 or NKG2C T cell subset, CD4+ or CD8+ T cells, or bulk PBMC T cells (not recorded which). CDR3 loop: CASSHYGETDTQYF.